This paragraph covers one T cell receptor beta chain sequence. The antigen is undetermined. Resections were taken during corrective heart surgery, and the thymus tissue came from these. Donors were healthy Finnish babies undergoing corrective operations for congenital heart defects. Libraries were prepared by immunoSEQ multiplex PCR; TCRdb keeps only in-frame clonotypes and omits some of them. The sample contains fewer than 90,000 clones, nearly 98% of which appear only once. This sample was included in a study of human thymus T cells. General study results and limits: Both thymic and peripheral blood repertoires showed apparently biased V and J usage.

The V gene's germline CDR1 is GTSNPN and CDR2 SVGIG (reference sequence). CDR3 size: 16 residues. Trimming left V 3 bases short and J 0 bases short, with 17 bases between. This clonotype originated in a boy younger than two with a congenital heart defect but otherwise immunologically healthy. This chain uses TRBV30 with TRBJ1-1; D is unclear. Specimen: thymus tissue. The CDR3: CAWRGGHAYLNTEAFF. For the CDR3, the DNA is TGTGCCTGGAGGGGTGGGCACGCGTACTTGAACACTGAAGCTTTCTTT. The entire variable domain, with the rest obtained from reference TRBV30 and TRBJ1-1, is as follows: SQTIHQWPATLVQPVGSPLSLECTVEGTSNPNLYWYRQAAGRGLQLLFYSVGIGQISSEVPQNLSASRPQDRQFILSSKKLLLSDSGFYLCAWRGGHAYLNTEAFFGQGTRLTVV.